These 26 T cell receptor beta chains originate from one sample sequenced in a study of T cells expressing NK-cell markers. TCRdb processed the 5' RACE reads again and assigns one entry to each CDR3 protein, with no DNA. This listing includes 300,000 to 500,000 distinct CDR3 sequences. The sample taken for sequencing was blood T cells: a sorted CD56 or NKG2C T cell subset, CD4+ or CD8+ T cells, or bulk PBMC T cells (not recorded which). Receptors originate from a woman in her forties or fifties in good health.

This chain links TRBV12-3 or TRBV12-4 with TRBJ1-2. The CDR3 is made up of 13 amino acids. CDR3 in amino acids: CASRETDPYGYTF.

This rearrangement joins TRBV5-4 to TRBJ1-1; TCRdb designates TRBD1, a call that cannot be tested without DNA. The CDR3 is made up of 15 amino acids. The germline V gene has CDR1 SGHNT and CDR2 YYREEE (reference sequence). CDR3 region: CASSRDSPRGGEAFF.

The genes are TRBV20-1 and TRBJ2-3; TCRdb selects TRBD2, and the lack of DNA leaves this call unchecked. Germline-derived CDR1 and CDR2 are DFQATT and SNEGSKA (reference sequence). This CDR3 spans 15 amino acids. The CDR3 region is CSAPRTGVSADTQYF.

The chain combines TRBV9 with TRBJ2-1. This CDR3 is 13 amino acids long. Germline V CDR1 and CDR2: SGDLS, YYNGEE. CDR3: CASSVASLGEQFF.

The CDR3 loop is CASGLVTGIQETQYF. The rearrangement joins TRBV12-5 to TRBJ2-5. This CDR3 contains 15 residues. Germline CDR1 is LGHNT and CDR2 is FRNRAP.

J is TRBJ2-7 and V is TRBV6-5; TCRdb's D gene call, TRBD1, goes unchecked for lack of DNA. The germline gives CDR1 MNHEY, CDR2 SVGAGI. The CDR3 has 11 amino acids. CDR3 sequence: CASRLGTGEYF.

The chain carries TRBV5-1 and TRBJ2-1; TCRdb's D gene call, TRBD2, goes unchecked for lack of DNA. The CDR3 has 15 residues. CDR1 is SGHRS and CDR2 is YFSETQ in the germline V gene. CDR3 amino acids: CASSPLLREGREQFF.

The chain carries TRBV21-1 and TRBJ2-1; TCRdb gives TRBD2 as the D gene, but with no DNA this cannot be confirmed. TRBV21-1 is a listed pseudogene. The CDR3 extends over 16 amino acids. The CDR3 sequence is CASSKRGTSGYNEQFF.

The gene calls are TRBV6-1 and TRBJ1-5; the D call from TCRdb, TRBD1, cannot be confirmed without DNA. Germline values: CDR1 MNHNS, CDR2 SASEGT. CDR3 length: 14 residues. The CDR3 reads CASKGQHSNQPQHF.

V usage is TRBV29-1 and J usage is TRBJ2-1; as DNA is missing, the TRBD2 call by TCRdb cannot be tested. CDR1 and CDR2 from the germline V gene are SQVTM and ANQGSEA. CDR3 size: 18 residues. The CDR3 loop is CSVEGTSGRARSYNEQFF.

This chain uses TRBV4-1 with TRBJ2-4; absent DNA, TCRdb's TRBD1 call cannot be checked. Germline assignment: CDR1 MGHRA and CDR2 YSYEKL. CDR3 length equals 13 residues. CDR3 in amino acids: CASSQEAEGVQYF.

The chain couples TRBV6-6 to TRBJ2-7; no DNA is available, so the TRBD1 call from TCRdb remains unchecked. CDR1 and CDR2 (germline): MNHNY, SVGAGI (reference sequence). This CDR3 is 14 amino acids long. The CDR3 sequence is CASRGDREGSEQYF.

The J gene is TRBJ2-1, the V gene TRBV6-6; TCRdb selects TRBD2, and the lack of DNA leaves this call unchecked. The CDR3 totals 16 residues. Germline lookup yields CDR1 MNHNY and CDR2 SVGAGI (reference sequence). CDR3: CASRSSRGGRRIEQFF.

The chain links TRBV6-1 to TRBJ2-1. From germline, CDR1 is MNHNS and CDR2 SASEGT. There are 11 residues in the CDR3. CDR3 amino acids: CASTVPSEQFF.

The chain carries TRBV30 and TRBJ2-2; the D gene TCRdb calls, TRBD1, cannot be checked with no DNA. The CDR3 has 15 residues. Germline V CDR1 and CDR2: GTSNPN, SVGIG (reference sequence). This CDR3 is CAWISGTVTSGELFF.

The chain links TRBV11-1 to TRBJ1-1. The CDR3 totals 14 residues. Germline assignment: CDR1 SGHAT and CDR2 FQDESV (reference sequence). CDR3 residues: CASSLNDGNTEAFF.

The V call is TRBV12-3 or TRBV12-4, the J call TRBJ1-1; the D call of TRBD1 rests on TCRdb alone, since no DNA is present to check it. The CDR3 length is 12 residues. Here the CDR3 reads CASSSRVLEAFF.

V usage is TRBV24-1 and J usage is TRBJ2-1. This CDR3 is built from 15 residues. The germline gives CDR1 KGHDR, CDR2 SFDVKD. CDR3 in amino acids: CATSDASGAFDEQFF.

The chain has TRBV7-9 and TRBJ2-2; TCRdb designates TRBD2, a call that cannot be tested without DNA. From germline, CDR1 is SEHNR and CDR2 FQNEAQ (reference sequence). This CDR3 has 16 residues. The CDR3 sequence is CASSTTSGGNTGELFF.

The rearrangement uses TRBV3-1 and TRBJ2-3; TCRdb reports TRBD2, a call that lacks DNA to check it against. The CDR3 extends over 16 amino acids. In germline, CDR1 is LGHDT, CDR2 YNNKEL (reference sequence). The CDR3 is CASSQGLAASTDTQYF.

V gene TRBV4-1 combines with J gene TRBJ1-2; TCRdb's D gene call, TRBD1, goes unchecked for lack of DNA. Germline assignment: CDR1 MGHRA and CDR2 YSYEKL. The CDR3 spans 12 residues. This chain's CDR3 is CASSPLGDGYTF.

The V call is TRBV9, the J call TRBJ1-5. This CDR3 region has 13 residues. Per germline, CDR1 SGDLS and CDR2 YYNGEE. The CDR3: CASSRRSNQPQHF.

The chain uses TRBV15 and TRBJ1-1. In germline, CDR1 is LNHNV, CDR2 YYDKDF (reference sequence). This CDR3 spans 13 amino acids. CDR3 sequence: CATSRDSNTEAFF.

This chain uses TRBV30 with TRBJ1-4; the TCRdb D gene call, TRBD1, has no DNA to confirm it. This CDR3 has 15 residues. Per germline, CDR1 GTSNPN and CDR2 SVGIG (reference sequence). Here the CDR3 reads CAWSASGGVGEKLFF.

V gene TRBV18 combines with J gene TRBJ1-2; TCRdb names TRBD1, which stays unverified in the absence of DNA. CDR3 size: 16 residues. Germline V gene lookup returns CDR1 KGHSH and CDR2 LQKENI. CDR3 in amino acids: CASSPLPGRDDYGYTF.

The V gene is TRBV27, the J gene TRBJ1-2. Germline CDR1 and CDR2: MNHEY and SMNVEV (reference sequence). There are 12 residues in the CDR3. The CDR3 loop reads CASSIDGYGYTF.